This is a list of T cell receptor beta chains from one sample in a study of beta chain features in type 1 diabetes. Measured with immunoSEQ multiplex PCR; TCRdb has only the in-frame clones, and not every one. The sample contains a few hundred thousand clones, about 15% of which appear only once. The sequenced sample was naive CD4+ T cells from blood. The receptor set was obtained from a woman under 30 in good health. The CDR3 runs from the conserved cysteine through the conserved F or W. Fields, in order: CDR3 length, V gene, CDR3 protein.

length: 12; V: TRBV29-1; CDR3: CSARQGSNEQYF
length: 16; V: TRBV5-1; CDR3: CASSLGRSSGEHGYTF
length: 18; V: TRBV12-1; CDR3: CASSFVGTGRAGANVLTF
length: 15; V: TRBV7-9; CDR3: CASSLTSGLTYEQYF
length: 14; V: TRBV7-3; CDR3: CASTMGALNTEAFF
length: 14; V: TRBV7-2; CDR3: CASSSRLAGGVPFF
length: 14; V: TRBV11-2; CDR3: CASSLEALPHEQYF
length: 14; V: TRBV28; CDR3: CASSPVALTYEQYF
length: 15; V: TRBV7-2; CDR3: CASTIGSGRLYEQFF
length: 15; V: TRBV19; CDR3: CASSREARGSGEQFF
length: 16; V: TRBV14; CDR3: CASSQAQGSWGNEQFF